The present entry profiles one T cell receptor beta chain with its context. Its antigen is as yet unknown. This sample is drawn from a study of T cell responses to AZD1222 COVID-19 vaccine. General observations from the study: Only six AZD1222 recipients tested seropositive at baseline. Clonal diversity was possibly underestimated; the donors were predominantly white British and more often female. Nearly half of spike-specific TCRs reportedly go after variant regions that carry no mutations.

Clones were sequenced by immunoSEQ multiplex PCR, and TCRdb holds only the in-frame ones, with some missing. The sample has 99,000 or so clones; around nine tenths are singletons. Per the germline V gene, CDR1 is SGHVS and CDR2 is FNYEAQ. V lost 5 bases and J lost 3; bases outside the gene matches: 14. There are 18 residues in the CDR3. This receptor was identified in an adult who received the MenACWY meningococcal vaccine as a control. Sequenced material: peripheral blood, taken 28 days after the second dose of the MenACWY control vaccine. This rearrangement joins TRBV7-6 to TRBJ1-3; TRBD1 agrees at 9 bases. The CDR3 DNA reads as TGTGCCAGCAGCCCGCGCCTCCCGGGACAGGGCGTTGGAAACACCATATATTTT. Translated, it gives CASSPRLPGQGVGNTIYF.